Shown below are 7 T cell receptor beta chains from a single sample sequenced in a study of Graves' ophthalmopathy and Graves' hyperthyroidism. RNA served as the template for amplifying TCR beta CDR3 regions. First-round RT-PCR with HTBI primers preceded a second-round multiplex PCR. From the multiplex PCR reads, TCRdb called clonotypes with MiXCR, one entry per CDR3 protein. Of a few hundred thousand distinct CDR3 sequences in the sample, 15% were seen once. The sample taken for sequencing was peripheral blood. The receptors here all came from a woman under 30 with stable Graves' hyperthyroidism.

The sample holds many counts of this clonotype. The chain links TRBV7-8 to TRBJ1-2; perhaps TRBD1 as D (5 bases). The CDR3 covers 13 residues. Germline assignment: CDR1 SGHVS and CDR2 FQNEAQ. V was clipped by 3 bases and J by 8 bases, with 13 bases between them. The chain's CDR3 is CASSFGTNQGYTF. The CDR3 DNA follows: TGTGCCAGCAGCTTCGGGACCAACCAGGGCTACACCTTC.

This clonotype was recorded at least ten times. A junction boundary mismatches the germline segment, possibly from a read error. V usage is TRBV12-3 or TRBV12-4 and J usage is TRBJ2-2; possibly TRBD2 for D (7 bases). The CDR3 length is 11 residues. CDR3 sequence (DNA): TGTGCCAGCAGTCGGGGAGGGGGGCTGTTTTTT. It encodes CASSRGGGLFF.

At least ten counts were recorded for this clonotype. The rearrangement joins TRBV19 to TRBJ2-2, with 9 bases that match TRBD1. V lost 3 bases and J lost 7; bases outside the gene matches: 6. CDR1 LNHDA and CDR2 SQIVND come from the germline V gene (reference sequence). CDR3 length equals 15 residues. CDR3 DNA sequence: TGTGCCAGTAGTATCACACAGGGGGCGGTCGGGGAGCTGTTTTTT. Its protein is CASSITQGAVGELFF.

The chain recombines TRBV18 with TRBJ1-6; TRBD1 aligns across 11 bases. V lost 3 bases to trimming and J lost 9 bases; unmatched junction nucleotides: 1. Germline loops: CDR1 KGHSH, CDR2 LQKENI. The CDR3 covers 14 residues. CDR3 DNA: TGTGCCAGCTCACCGGACAGGGGGCCTTCACCCCTCCACTTT. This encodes CASSPDRGPSPLHF.

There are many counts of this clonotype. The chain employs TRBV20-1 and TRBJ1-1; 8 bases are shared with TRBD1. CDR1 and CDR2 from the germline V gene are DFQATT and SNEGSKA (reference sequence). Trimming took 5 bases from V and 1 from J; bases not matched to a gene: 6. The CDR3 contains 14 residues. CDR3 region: CSAEDREQNTEAFF. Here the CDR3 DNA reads TGCAGTGCTGAGGACAGGGAACAGAACACTGAAGCTTTCTTT.

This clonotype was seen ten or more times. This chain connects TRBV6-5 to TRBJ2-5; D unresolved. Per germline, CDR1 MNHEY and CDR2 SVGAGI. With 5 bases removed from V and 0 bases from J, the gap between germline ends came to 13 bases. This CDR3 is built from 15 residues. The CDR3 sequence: CASSIIDADQETQYF. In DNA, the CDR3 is TGTGCCAGCAGTATAATCGACGCCGACCAAGAGACCCAGTACTTC.

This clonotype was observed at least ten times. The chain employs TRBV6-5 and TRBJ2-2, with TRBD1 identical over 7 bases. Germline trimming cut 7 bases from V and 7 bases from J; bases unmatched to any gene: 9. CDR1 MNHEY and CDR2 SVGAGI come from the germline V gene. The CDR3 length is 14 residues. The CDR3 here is CASTKLRQGGELFF. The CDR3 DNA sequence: TGTGCCAGCACCAAACTCCGACAGGGCGGGGAGCTGTTTTTT.